A single sample gave rise to the 4 T cell receptor beta chains below, sequenced in a study of control samples from healthy donors and cancer patients. TCRdb's table, derived via immunoSEQ multiplex PCR, lists solely in-frame clones and lacks some. This table has approximately 71,000 clones, roughly 90% appearing once. Sequencing was performed on PBMCs. These receptors all come from a man aged 55 to 70 with lung cancer.

The chain employs TRBV5-1 and TRBJ2-7; 12 nucleotides align to TRBD1. CDR1 SGHRS and CDR2 YFSETQ come from the germline V gene. This CDR3 has 15 amino acids. Trimming at V came to 8 bases and at J to 3 bases, leaving 9 bases not matched to a gene. The DNA of the CDR3 is TGCGCCAGTAAGTCCGGGACAGGGGGCCACTACGAGCAGTACTTC. Its translation: CASKSGTGGHYEQYF.

The V call is TRBV20-1, the J call TRBJ1-1; 7 bases fit TRBD1. Looked up from germline, CDR1 is DFQATT and CDR2 is SNEGSKA (reference sequence). The CDR3 covers 14 residues. V lost 6 bases to trimming and J lost 2 bases; unmatched junction nucleotides: 9. For the CDR3, the DNA is TGCAGTGCCAGTTCAGGGGGGTTTAACACTGAAGCTTTCTTT. This translates into CSASSGGFNTEAFF.

For this clone: Other DNA sequences of this sample code for an identical CDR3. The chain uses TRBV29-1 and TRBJ2-2; D unclear. The CDR3 extends over 11 amino acids. The V and J ends lost 4 bases and 4 bases respectively, with 4 bases between them. From germline, CDR1 is SQVTM and CDR2 ANQGSEA. CDR3 amino acids: CSVGSTGELFF. In nucleotides, the CDR3 is TGCAGCGTTGGTTCCACCGGGGAGCTGTTTTTT.

This chain joins TRBV7-2 and TRBJ2-1; no reliable D call. Germline V gene data show CDR1 as SGHTA and CDR2 as FQGNSA. V was pared by 3 bases and J by 8 bases, with 14 bases between. CDR3 length equals 14 residues. The CDR3 nucleotides read TGTGCCAGCAGCTTGCGACGTGCCACGGATGAGCAGTTCTTC. Translated: CASSLRRATDEQFF.